The entry below describes one T cell receptor (beta chain). Its antigen is as yet unknown. Profiled with immunoSEQ multiplex PCR; TCRdb holds only in-frame clones, not every one. The sample holds roughly 40,000 clones, more than 65% seen once. The record originates from a study of vaccination effects on CD4 cells after COVID-19. Across the study: Post-vaccine draws lagged the second dose by a median of 72 days. PBMC cultures contained 2 million or so cells per well, 7.5 to 10 IU/ml IL-2 and roughly 10 ug/ml peptides. Study results and caveats: The study found marked clonal contraction of infection- and vaccine-induced clones late after vaccination.

The germline V gene has CDR1 LNHDA and CDR2 SQIVND (reference sequence). The CDR3 has 15 residues. Trimming at V came to 10 bases and at J to 7 bases, leaving 16 bases not matched to a gene. CD4+ T cells were isolated after around 10 days of culture. Vaccination of participants consisted of two doses of either the BNT162b2 or mRNA-1273 vaccine. This chain uses TRBV19 with TRBJ1-2, with 9 bases aligning to TRBD1. The starting material was CD4+ T cells from PBMCs cultured without peptide, obtained after COVID-19 vaccination. This TCR came from a human donor who received a COVID-19 vaccine. The DNA for the CDR3 is TGTGCCACTCGATTGGCGGGACAGGGACCGAGTGGCTACACCTTC. As protein: CATRLAGQGPSGYTF.